This TCR beta chain emerged from a study of T cell responses to AZD1222 COVID-19 vaccine. The study's findings and limits: Donors skewed white British and female; clonal diversity was possibly underestimated. Reports indicate that nearly half of spike-specific TCRs are directed at unmutated variant regions.

Comments on this clone: Its antigen is currently unknown.

The CDR3 is 14 residues long. Trimming took off 9 bases at V and 2 bases at J, with 15 bases between the two ends. Germline V gene lookup returns CDR1 MNHEY and CDR2 SVGAGI. Repertoires were generated with immunoSEQ multiplex PCR, while TCRdb's copy carries only in-frame clones and drops some. This repertoire includes about 140,000 clones. Source material: peripheral blood. This TCR was sampled from an adult in good health. This chain links TRBV6-5 with TRBJ2-3, with a weak D call TRBD2 (7 bases). The CDR3 protein is CASGGGRHTDTQYF. The CDR3 coding sequence is TGTGCCAGTGGGGGGGGGCGACACACAGATACGCAGTATTTT.